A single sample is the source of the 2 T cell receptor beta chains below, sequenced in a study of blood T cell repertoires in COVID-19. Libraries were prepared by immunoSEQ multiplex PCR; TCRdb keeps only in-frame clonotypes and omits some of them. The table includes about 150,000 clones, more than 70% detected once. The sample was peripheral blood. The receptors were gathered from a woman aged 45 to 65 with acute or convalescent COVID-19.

This CDR3 reads CASSHRVTGETQYF. The CDR3 DNA reads as TGTGCCAGCAGCCACAGGGTCACGGGGGAGACCCAGTACTTC. The V gene is TRBV25-1, the J gene TRBJ2-5; D might be TRBD1 (6 bases). Trimming shortened V by 6 bases and J by 5 bases, and 16 bases separated the two germline ends. Germline V gene sequence: CDR1 MGHDK, CDR2 SYGVNS. The CDR3 is 14 residues long. The full variable domain, its missing parts supplied by reference TRBV25-1 and TRBJ2-5, is EADIYQTPRYLVIGTGKKITLECSQTMGHDKMYWYQQDPGMELHLIHYSYGVNSTEKGDLSSESTVSRIRTEHFPLTLESARPSHTSQYLCASSHRVTGETQYFGPGTRLLVL.

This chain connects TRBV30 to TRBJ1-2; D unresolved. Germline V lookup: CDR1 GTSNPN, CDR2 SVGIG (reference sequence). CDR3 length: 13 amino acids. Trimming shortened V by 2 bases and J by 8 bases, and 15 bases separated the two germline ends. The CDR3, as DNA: TGTGCCTGGAGTACCCAGGCGCCTGAGGGCTACACCTTC. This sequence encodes CAWSTQAPEGYTF.